This T cell receptor beta chain was found in a study of blood T cells in healthy people across ages. A sample-barcoded 5' primer and a J-beta primer mix were used in a second PCR of roughly 7 to 11 cycles. MiXCR, applied by TCRdb to the 5' RACE reads, yields one record per CDR3 protein. The repertoire holds over 750,000 distinct CDR3 sequences, with around 25% as singletons. The V and J ends lost 3 bases and 2 bases respectively, with 5 bases between them. The germline gives CDR1 SGHDN, CDR2 FVKESK. The CDR3 is made up of 14 amino acids. The sample also formed part of further work on T cells of mothers and their children.

The J gene is TRBJ2-6, the V gene TRBV14; D is unclear. The sequencing input was blood. This TCR was recovered from a boy aged 5-17 years in good health. The CDR3 sequence: CASSQNTGANVLTF. The CDR3, as DNA: TGTGCCAGCAGCCAGAACACTGGGGCCAACGTCCTGACTTTC.